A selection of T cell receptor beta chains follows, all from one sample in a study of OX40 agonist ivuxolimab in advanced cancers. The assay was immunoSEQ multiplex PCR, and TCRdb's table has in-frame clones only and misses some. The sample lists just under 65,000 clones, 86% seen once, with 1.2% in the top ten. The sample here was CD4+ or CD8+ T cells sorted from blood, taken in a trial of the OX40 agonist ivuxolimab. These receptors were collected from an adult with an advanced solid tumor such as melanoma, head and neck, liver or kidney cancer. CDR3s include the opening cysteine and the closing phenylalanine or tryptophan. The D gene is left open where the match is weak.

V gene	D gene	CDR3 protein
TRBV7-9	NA	CASSPGSGVYQPQHF
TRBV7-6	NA	CASTIQAAVNEQFF
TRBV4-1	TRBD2	CASSQGGGLVAGSEQFF
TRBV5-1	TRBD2	CASNWGRREYEQFF
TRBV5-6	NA	CASSLGPSVELFF
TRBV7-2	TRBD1	CASMLDRGTEAFF
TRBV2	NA	CASYGATSTDTQYF
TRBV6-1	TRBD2	CASSGISGTVYEQYF
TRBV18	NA	CASSPPGSLSYEQYF
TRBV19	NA	CASRIGDQPQHF
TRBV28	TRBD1	CASSRQGRAPFYGYTF
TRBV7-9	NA	CASSLERRGNTIYF
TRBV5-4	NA	CASRDASGDQETQYF